The 19 T cell receptor beta chains reported below all come from one sample, sequenced in a study of T-cell memory formation after mild COVID-19. TCRdb re-called the 5' RACE reads through MiXCR, storing one row per CDR3 protein. The sample lists about 390,000 distinct CDR3 sequences; about 21% were seen once. The sequencing input was PBMCs or a T cell subset sorted from them (not recorded which). The receptors here all came from an adult woman who had mild COVID-19 (a few samples of this study predate the infection). Cell type and time point are not known.

This clonotype was found a few times. V usage is TRBV27 and J usage is TRBJ1-6; D perhaps matches TRBD1 (5 bases). Germline CDR1 and CDR2: MNHEY and SMNVEV (reference sequence). V was trimmed by 2 bases and J by 3 bases, leaving 14 bases between them. This CDR3 comprises 17 residues. DNA for the CDR3: TGTGCCAGCAGTTTAATGGGGGGGATTATCTATAATTCACCCCTCCACTTT. Translating it yields CASSLMGGIIYNSPLHF.

The chain employs TRBV20-1 and TRBJ2-7, with TRBD2 matching over 14 bases. The CDR3 runs 15 residues. Germline V gene sequence: CDR1 DFQATT, CDR2 SNEGSKA (reference sequence). The V and J ends lost 6 bases and 6 bases, in that order; junction bases with no gene match: 10. CDR3 protein: CSAIAPGLAGVEQYF. The CDR3 DNA sequence: TGCAGTGCAATAGCCCCGGGACTAGCGGGAGTCGAGCAGTACTTC.

This clonotype has a handful of counts. The genes are TRBV12-3 or TRBV12-4 and TRBJ1-6, with D maybe TRBD1 (5 bases). The CDR3 runs 14 residues. The germline V and J ends were trimmed by 6 bases and 7 bases, with 13 bases remaining between them. CDR3 DNA sequence: TGTGCCAGCAGGCTCAGGGCAAGGAATTCACCCCTCCACTTT. Protein: CASRLRARNSPLHF.

The chain's CDR3 is CASSLAGGSEQYF. The CDR3 nucleotides read TGTGCCAGCAGCTTAGCGGGCGGGAGCGAGCAGTACTTC. The V and J genes are TRBV7-7 and TRBJ2-7; 7 bases align to TRBD2. The CDR3 is made up of 13 amino acids. V was pared by 0 bases and J by 6 bases, with 2 bases of the junction left unmatched. CDR1 and CDR2 (germline): SSHAT, FNYEAQ (reference sequence).

This rearrangement joins TRBV28 to TRBJ2-7; 8 positions match TRBD1. CDR1 is MDHEN, CDR2 SYDVKM, per germline. V lost 3 bases to trimming and J lost 5 bases; unmatched junction nucleotides: 6. CDR3 length: 14 amino acids. The CDR3 nucleotides are TGTGCCAGCAGTTTTAACAGGGGGTTCAACGAGCAGTACTTC. Amino acids: CASSFNRGFNEQYF.

This sequence joins TRBV20-1 and TRBJ1-4; D remains unclear. The CDR3 is 12 amino acids. Trimming stripped 2 bases from V and 5 bases from J, with 6 bases between. Per the germline V gene, CDR1 is DFQATT and CDR2 is SNEGSKA (reference sequence). The CDR3 spells CSARLGNEKLFF. The CDR3, as DNA: TGCAGTGCTAGATTGGGGAATGAAAAACTGTTTTTT.

The chain is built from TRBV21-1 and TRBJ1-6; no DNA check was done on the table's D call, TRBD1. TRBV21-1 is a pseudogene locus. The CDR3 consists of 12 residues. This chain's CDR3 is CARDRINSPLHF. In DNA form, the CDR3 reads TGTGCCAGGGACAGAATTAATTCACCCCTCCACTTT.

The V gene is TRBV16, the J gene TRBJ1-1; 9 nucleotides align to TRBD1. Germline assignment: CDR1 KGHSY and CDR2 FQNENV. The CDR3 length is 16 residues. V trimming: 0 bases; J trimming: 3 bases; junction bases outside the gene matches: 5. The CDR3 sequence: CASSQSGDRADTEAFF. The CDR3 nucleotides read TGTGCCAGCAGCCAATCGGGGGACAGGGCCGACACTGAAGCTTTCTTT.

The chain is built from TRBV2 and TRBJ1-1; the match to TRBD1 covers 7 bases. Trimming cost V 9 bases and J 1 base; bases outside gene matches: 11. The germline CDR1 and CDR2 sequences are SNHLY and FYNNEI. The CDR3 totals 15 residues. The CDR3 bases are TGTGCCAGTAAAGACAGGGCGTGGGAGAACACTGAAGCTTTCTTT. This codes for CASKDRAWENTEAFF.

Note on this clonotype: The junction departs from the called germline gene at one end, perhaps through a read error. V is TRBV7-9 and J is TRBJ2-1; 12 bases align to TRBD2. The CDR3 is made up of 15 amino acids. Germline CDR1 is SEHNR and CDR2 is FQNEAQ (reference sequence). Here the CDR3 DNA reads TGTGCCAGCAGCCTAGCGGGGGGGCCGAACAATGAGCAGTTCTTC. This gives the protein CASSLAGGPNNEQFF.

V is TRBV30 and J is TRBJ1-2; D is possibly TRBD1 (6 bases). V was shortened by 3 bases and J by 5 bases, with 10 bases between the two germline ends. Germline V gives CDR1 GTSNPN, CDR2 SVGIG (reference sequence). The CDR3 consists of 12 residues. CDR3 DNA: TGTGCCTGGAGGCCAGGGGCTTATGGCTACACCTTC. It yields the protein CAWRPGAYGYTF. The variable domain in full, with the rest retrieved from reference TRBV30 and TRBJ1-2, is SQTIHQWPATLVQPVGSPLSLECTVEGTSNPNLYWYRQAAGRGLQLLFYSVGIGQISSEVPQNLSASRPQDRQFILSSKKLLLSDSGFYLCAWRPGAYGYTFGSGTRLTVV.

The rearrangement uses TRBV7-6 and TRBJ2-3, with D tentatively TRBD1 (5 bases). The CDR3 extends over 15 amino acids. V was pared by 1 base and J by 5 bases, with 13 bases between. Per the germline V gene, CDR1 is SGHVS and CDR2 is FNYEAQ. CDR3 residues: CASSLEGYRVDTQYF. As DNA, the CDR3 is TGTGCCAGCAGCTTAGAGGGGTATCGGGTAGATACGCAGTATTTT. The full variable domain, its missing parts supplied by reference TRBV7-6 and TRBJ2-3, is GAGVSQSPRYKVTKRGQDVALRCDPISGHVSLYWYRQALGQGPEFLTYFNYEAQQDKSGLPNDRFSAERPEGSISTLTIQRTEQRDSAMYRCASSLEGYRVDTQYFGPGTRLTVL.

There are a few counts of this clonotype. The genes are TRBV12-3 or TRBV12-4 and TRBJ2-2; D is undetermined. V lost 8 bases and J lost 8, with 18 bases in between. This CDR3 comprises 14 residues. CDR3 region: CASGKRASRGELFF. The CDR3 nucleotides are TGTGCCAGCGGAAAAAGGGCTTCGAGGGGGGAGCTGTTTTTT.

This CDR3 reads CASSHRDRDSYEQYF. CDR3 DNA: TGTGCCAGTAGTCACCGGGACAGGGACTCCTACGAGCAGTACTTC. V and J are TRBV19 and TRBJ2-7; 9 nucleotides align to TRBD1. Trimming at V came to 5 bases and at J to 0 bases, leaving 5 bases not matched to a gene. The CDR3 extends over 15 amino acids. From germline, CDR1 is LNHDA and CDR2 SQIVND (reference sequence).

This chain links TRBV20-1 with TRBJ1-2; D may be TRBD1 (5 bases). This CDR3 is built from 14 residues. Germline V CDR1 and CDR2: DFQATT, SNEGSKA (reference sequence). V lost 6 bases and J 4 bases, leaving 18 bases between the germline ends. CDR3 nucleotides: TGCAGTGCCCTTAAGCAAGCGGGGCCCTATGGCTACACCTTC. It translates to CSALKQAGPYGYTF.

There are many counts of this clonotype. The rearrangement links TRBV12-3 or TRBV12-4 to TRBJ1-1; D not resolved. The CDR3 loop spans 14 amino acids. Trimming stripped 4 bases from V and 0 bases from J, with 9 bases between. CDR3 DNA: TGTGCCAGCAGTTGGTGGTCAATGAACACTGAAGCTTTCTTT. It encodes CASSWWSMNTEAFF.

The chain is built from TRBV6-2 or TRBV6-3 and TRBJ1-1, with unresolved D. CDR3 length: 13 amino acids. CDR1 MNHEY and CDR2 SVGEGT come from the germline V gene. V was pared by 1 base and J by 6 bases, with 9 bases between. In nucleotides, the CDR3 is TGTGCCAGCAGTTACTTGGGAGGCTCTGAAGCTTTCTTT. This encodes CASSYLGGSEAFF.

The chain employs TRBV6-5 and TRBJ2-7, with 8 nucleotides matching TRBD1. This CDR3 spans 14 amino acids. Germline-derived CDR1 and CDR2 are MNHEY and SVGAGI. With 2 bases clipped from V and 4 bases from J, the junction kept 4 bases outside the gene matches. The CDR3 DNA sequence: TGTGCCAGCAGTTACGGACAGGGACCTTACGAGCAGTACTTC. This codes for CASSYGQGPYEQYF.

This clonotype occurred once. The chain combines TRBV6-2 or TRBV6-3 with TRBJ2-7, with TRBD1 identical over 9 bases. V gave up 4 bases and J gave up 5 bases; unmatched junction bases: 9. This CDR3 has 15 amino acids. Germline V CDR1 and CDR2: MNHEY, SVGEGT. CDR3 DNA: TGTGCCAGCAGTTCCGCAGGGACAGGGCGCAACGAGCAGTACTTC. Translating gives CASSSAGTGRNEQYF.